The rows below give T cell receptor beta chains drawn from one sample of a study of blood T cell repertoires in COVID-19. Clones were read by immunoSEQ multiplex PCR, and TCRdb kept only the in-frame ones, dropping some. The sample has tens of thousands of clones, 82% seen once. The sequenced sample was peripheral blood. These receptors came from a human donor in a cohort sampled during active COVID-19. Each CDR3 is given with its conserved first and last residue. A D gene is named only where the DNA matches it firmly. A clone size is listed for some rows: how often the clone was seen (once, few, many), or a class if it is expanded.

.,.,TRBV9,TRBJ1-2,CASSVGVEDSYGYTF,TGTGCCAGCAGCGTAGGAGTTGAAGATTCCTATGGCTACACCTTC
TRBD1,.,TRBV13,TRBJ1-6,CASSLSQGANSPLHF,TGTGCCAGCAGCTTAAGCCAGGGGGCTAATTCACCCCTCCACTTT
TRBD2,.,TRBV29-1,TRBJ2-5,CSSGTGGAETQYF,TGCAGCTCCGGAACGGGGGGGGCGGAGACCCAGTACTTC
.,.,TRBV12-3/TRBV12-4,TRBJ1-2,CASSLQAFNGYTF,TGTGCCAGCAGTTTACAGGCCTTTAATGGCTACACCTTC
TRBD2,once,TRBV4-2,TRBJ2-2,CASTLLAGGPSTGELFF,TGTGCCAGCACCCTACTAGCGGGGGGGCCAAGCACCGGGGAGCTGTTTTTT
.,.,TRBV7-6,TRBJ2-1,CASSSRLGSRGDEQFF,TGTGCCAGCAGCTCCCGTTTAGGCTCCAGGGGGGATGAGCAGTTCTTC
TRBD1,.,TRBV7-6,TRBJ1-1,CASSLEAGGPEAFF,TGTGCCAGCAGCTTAGAGGCAGGGGGCCCTGAAGCTTTCTTT
.,.,TRBV3-1/TRBV3-2,TRBJ1-5,CASRLRHQPQHF,TGTGCCAGCCGACTCCGTCATCAGCCCCAGCATTTT
.,.,TRBV4-3,TRBJ2-5,CASSHPFAQYF,TGCGCCAGCAGCCACCCATTTGCCCAGTACTTC
.,.,TRBV9,TRBJ1-6,CASSVGGGEYNSPLHF,TGTGCCAGCAGCGTCGGGGGAGGGGAATATAATTCACCCCTCCACTTT
TRBD2,.,TRBV5-8,TRBJ2-3,CASSSGLAGGITDTQYF,TGTGCCAGCAGCTCTGGACTAGCGGGGGGTATCACAGATACGCAGTATTTT
TRBD2,once,TRBV27,TRBJ2-2,CASSLRSGGSFTGELFF,TGTGCCAGCAGTTTGCGTAGCGGGGGATCATTCACCGGGGAGCTGTTTTTT
.,.,TRBV30,TRBJ1-4,CAWDSRGNEKLFF,TGTGCCTGGGACTCCCGGGGAAATGAAAAACTGTTTTTT
.,.,TRBV5-1,TRBJ1-6,CASSLESGDSPLHF,TGCGCCAGCAGCTTGGAGTCCGGGGATTCACCCCTCCACTTT
.,.,TRBV7-9,TRBJ1-4,CASSLQGGNEKLFF,TGTGCCAGCAGCTTACAGGGAGGGAATGAAAAACTGTTTTTT
.,once,TRBV11-1,TRBJ2-1,CASSSPGEGSYNEQFF,TGTGCCAGCAGCTCCCCAGGGGAAGGATCCTACAATGAGCAGTTCTTC
TRBD2,.,TRBV4-2,TRBJ2-1,CASSQGLLRLAGPHRSYNEQFF,TGTGCCAGCAGCCAAGGCCTCCTAAGACTAGCGGGACCTCATCGCTCCTACAATGAGCAGTTCTTC
.,.,TRBV12-3/TRBV12-4,TRBJ1-4,CASSSMSGEKLFF,TGTGCCAGCAGTTCGATGAGCGGCGAAAAACTGTTTTTT
TRBD2,.,TRBV13,TRBJ2-6,CASSSLRGVISGANVLTF,TGTGCCAGCAGCTCCCTACGGGGGGTTATCTCTGGGGCCAACGTCCTGACTTTC
.,.,TRBV6-4,TRBJ1-1,CASSDMGGTEAFF,TGTGCCAGCAGTGACATGGGAGGCACTGAAGCTTTCTTT
.,.,TRBV5-4,TRBJ2-7,CASSLAGYHEQYF,TGTGCCAGCAGCTTGGCAGGGTACCACGAGCAGTACTTC
TRBD1,.,TRBV9,TRBJ2-7,CASSVTGTGGIGQYF,TGTGCCAGCAGCGTCACCGGGACAGGGGGCATCGGGCAGTACTTC
.,.,TRBV7-2,TRBJ1-5,CASSLGSGHGPQHF,TGTGCCAGCAGCTTAGGGTCAGGCCATGGGCCCCAGCATTTT
.,.,TRBV6-5,TRBJ1-6,CASTPGHGSPLHF,TGTGCCAGCACCCCGGGTCATGGTTCACCCCTCCACTTT
.,.,TRBV5-4,TRBJ2-3,CASSGGAVGDTQYF,TGTGCCAGCAGCGGGGGGGCGGTAGGAGATACGCAGTATTTT
.,.,TRBV2,TRBJ2-1,CASGGTHYNEQFF,TGTGCCAGCGGGGGGACCCATTATAATGAGCAGTTCTTC
.,.,TRBV18,TRBJ1-2,CASSPDGNKGYTF,TGTGCCAGCTCACCAGACGGGAATAAGGGCTACACCTTC
.,.,TRBV19,TRBJ2-3,CASSPGRGAIAQYF,TGTGCCAGTAGTCCAGGTCGGGGGGCTATAGCGCAGTATTTT
TRBD1,.,TRBV7-9,TRBJ2-7,CASSMTGDNYEQYF,TGTGCCAGCAGCATGACAGGGGACAACTACGAGCAGTACTTC
TRBD1,.,TRBV6-1,TRBJ1-6,CASSEGRGQGSSYNSPLHF,TGTGCCAGCAGTGAAGGCAGAGGACAGGGAAGCTCCTATAATTCACCCCTCCACTTT